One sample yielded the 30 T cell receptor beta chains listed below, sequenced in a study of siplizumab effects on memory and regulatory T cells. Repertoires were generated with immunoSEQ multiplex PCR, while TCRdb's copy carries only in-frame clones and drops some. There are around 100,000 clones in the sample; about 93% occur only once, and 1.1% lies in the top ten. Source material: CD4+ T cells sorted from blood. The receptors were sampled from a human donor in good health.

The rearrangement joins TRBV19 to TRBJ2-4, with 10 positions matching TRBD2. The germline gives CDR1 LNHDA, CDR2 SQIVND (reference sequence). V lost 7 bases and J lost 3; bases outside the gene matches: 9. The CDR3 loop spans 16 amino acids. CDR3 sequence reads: CASKTSGNGDKNIQYF. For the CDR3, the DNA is TGTGCCAGTAAAACTAGCGGGAACGGTGACAAAAACATTCAGTACTTC.

CDR3 region: CASKGGTGTGSYEQYF. The CDR3 coding sequence is TGCGCCAGCAAAGGGGGTACCGGGACAGGGTCCTACGAGCAGTACTTC. The gene calls are TRBV10-2 and TRBJ2-7; 9 positions agree with TRBD1. V was pared by 7 bases and J by 1 base, with 11 bases of the junction left unmatched. Germline values: CDR1 WSHSY, CDR2 SAAADI. The CDR3 runs to 16 residues.

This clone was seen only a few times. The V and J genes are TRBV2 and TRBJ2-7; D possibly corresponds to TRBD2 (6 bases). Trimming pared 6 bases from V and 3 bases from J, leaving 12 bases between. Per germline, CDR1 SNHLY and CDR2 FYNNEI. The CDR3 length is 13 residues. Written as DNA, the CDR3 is TGTGCCAGCAGGGGGACTCGGAGCTACGAGCAGTACTTC. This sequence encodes CASRGTRSYEQYF.

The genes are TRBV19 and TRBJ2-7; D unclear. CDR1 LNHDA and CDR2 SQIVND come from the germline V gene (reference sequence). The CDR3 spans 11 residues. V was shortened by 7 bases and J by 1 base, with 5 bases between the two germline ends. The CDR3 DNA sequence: TGTGCCAGTAAAGGTTCCTACGAGCAGTACTTC. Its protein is CASKGSYEQYF. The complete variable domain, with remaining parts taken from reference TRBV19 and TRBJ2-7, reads DGGITQSPKYLFRKEGQNVTLSCEQNLNHDAMYWYRQDPGQGLRLIYYSQIVNDFQKGDIAEGYSVSREKKESFPLTVTSAQKNPTAFYLCASKGSYEQYFGPGTRLTVT.

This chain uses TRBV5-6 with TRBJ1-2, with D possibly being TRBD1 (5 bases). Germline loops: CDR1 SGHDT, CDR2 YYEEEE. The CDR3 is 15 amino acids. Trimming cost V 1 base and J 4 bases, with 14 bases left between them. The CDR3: CASSLSRQLGYGYTF. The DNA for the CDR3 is TGTGCCAGCAGCTTGTCCCGACAGCTCGGCTATGGCTACACCTTC.

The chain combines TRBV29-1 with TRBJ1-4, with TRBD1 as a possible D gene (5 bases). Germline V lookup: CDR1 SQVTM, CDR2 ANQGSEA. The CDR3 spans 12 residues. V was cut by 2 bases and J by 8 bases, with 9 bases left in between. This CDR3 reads CSVEQGREKLFF. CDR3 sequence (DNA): TGCAGCGTTGAACAGGGAAGGGAAAAACTGTTTTTT.

The CDR3 loop is CASTGWGTRPQHF. DNA of the CDR3: TGTGCCAGTACTGGGTGGGGCACCAGACCCCAGCATTTT. V usage is TRBV19 and J usage is TRBJ1-5; maybe TRBD1 (5 bases). The CDR3 loop spans 13 amino acids. The V gene lost 7 bases and the J gene lost 10 bases, with 17 bases spanning the gap. Germline CDR1 reads LNHDA; CDR2 reads SQIVND (reference sequence). Looking up the rest from reference TRBV19 and TRBJ1-5 gives the full variable domain: DGGITQSPKYLFRKEGQNVTLSCEQNLNHDAMYWYRQDPGQGLRLIYYSQIVNDFQKGDIAEGYSVSREKKESFPLTVTSAQKNPTAFYLCASTGWGTRPQHFGDGTRLSIL.

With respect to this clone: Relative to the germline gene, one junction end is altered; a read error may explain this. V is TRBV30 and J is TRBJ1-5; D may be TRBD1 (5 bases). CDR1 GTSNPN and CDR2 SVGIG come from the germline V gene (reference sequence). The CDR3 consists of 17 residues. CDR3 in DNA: TGTGCCTGGAGTGGGTGCTCTGGGCAGGGAAATCAATCAGCCCCAGCATTT. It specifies CAWSGCSGQGNQSAPAF.

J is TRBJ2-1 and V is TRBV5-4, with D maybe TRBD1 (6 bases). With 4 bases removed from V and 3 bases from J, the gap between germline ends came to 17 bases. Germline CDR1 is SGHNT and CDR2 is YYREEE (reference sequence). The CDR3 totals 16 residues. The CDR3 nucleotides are TGTGCCAGCAGCCAAGGACGGGACACGTACTACAATGAGCAGTTCTTC. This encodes CASSQGRDTYYNEQFF.

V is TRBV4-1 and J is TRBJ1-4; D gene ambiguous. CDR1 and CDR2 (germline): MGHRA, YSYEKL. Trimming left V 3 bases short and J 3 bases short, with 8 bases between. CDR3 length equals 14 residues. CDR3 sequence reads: CASSQVAANEKLFF. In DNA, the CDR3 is TGCGCCAGCAGCCAGGTGGCAGCTAATGAAAAACTGTTTTTT.

In nucleotides, the CDR3 is TGTGCCAGCAGCTTAGTCCGGACAGGGTACAATGAGCAGTTCTTC. This gives the protein CASSLVRTGYNEQFF. The J gene is TRBJ2-1, the V gene TRBV11-1; 8 bases agree with TRBD1. The germline CDR1 and CDR2 sequences are SGHAT and FQDESV (reference sequence). Trimming at V came to 1 base and at J to 4 bases, leaving 3 bases not matched to a gene. The CDR3 length is 15 residues.

CDR3 sequence (DNA): TGTGCCAGCAGTACGTTGGGAGGCTACACCTTC. As protein: CASSTLGGYTF. The genes are TRBV28 and TRBJ1-2; D not resolved. Germline V gene data show CDR1 as MDHEN and CDR2 as SYDVKM. The CDR3 loop spans 11 amino acids. Trimming shortened V by 5 bases and J by 8 bases, and 9 bases separated the two germline ends.

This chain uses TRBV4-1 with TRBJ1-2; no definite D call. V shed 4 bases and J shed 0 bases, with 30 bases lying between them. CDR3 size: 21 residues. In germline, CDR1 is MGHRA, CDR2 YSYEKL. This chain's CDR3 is CASSLIPPDSSSHSANYGYTF. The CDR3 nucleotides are TGCGCCAGCAGCCTAATTCCCCCCGACTCTTCGAGCCACTCAGCTAACTATGGCTACACCTTC.

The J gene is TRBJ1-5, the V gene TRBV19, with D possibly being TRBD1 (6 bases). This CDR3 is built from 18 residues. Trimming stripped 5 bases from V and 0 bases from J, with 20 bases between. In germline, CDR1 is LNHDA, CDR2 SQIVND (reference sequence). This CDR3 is CASSSYTGQFISNQPQHF. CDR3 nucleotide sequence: TGTGCCAGTAGTTCCTATACCGGACAGTTTATTAGCAATCAGCCCCAGCATTTT.

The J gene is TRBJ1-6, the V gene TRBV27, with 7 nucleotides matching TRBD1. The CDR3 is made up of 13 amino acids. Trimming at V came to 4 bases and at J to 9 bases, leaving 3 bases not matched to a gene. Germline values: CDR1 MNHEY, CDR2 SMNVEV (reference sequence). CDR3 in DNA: TGTGCCAGCAGTTCATCAGGGGGTTCACCCCTCCACTTT. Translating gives CASSSSGGSPLHF.

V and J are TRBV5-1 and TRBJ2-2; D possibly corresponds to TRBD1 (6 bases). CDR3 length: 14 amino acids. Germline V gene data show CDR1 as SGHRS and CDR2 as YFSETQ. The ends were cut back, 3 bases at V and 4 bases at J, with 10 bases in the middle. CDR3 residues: CASSSRTVTGELFF. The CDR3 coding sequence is TGCGCCAGCAGCTCCCGGACAGTCACCGGGGAGCTGTTTTTT. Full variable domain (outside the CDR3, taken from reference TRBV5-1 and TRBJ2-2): KAGVTQTPRYLIKTRGQQVTLSCSPISGHRSVSWYQQTPGQGLQFLFEYFSETQRNKGNFPGRFSGRQFSNSRSEMNVSTLELGDSALYLCASSSRTVTGELFFGEGSRLTVL.

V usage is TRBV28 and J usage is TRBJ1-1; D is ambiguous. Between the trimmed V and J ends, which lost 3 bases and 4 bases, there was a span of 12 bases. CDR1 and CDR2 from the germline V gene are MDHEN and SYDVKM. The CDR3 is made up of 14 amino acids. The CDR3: CASSFQRVGTEAFF. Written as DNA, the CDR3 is TGTGCCAGCAGTTTCCAAAGGGTTGGCACTGAAGCTTTCTTT. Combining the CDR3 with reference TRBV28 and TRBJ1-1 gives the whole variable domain DVKVTQSSRYLVKRTGEKVFLECVQDMDHENMFWYRQDPGLGLRLIYFSYDVKMKEKGDIPEGYSVSREKKERFSLILESASTNQTSMYLCASSFQRVGTEAFFGQGTRLTVV.

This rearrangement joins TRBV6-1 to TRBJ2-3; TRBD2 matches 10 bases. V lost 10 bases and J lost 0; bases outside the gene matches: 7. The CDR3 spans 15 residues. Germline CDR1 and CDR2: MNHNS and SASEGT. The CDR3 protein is CATTSGKKSTDTQYF. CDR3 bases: TGTGCCACCACTAGCGGGAAGAAAAGCACAGATACGCAGTATTTT.

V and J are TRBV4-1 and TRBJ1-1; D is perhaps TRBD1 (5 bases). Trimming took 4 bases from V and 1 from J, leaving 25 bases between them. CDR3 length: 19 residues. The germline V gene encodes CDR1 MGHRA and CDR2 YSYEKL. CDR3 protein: CASSPEGRPGWEPNTEAFF. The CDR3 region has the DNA TGCGCCAGCAGCCCGGAGGGGAGGCCCGGGTGGGAGCCGAACACTGAAGCTTTCTTT.

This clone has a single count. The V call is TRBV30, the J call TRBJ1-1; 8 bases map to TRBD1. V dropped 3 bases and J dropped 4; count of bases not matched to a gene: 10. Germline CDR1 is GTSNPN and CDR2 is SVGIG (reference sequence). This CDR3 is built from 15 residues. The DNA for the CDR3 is TGTGCCTGGAGAGACAGGGGTCCTAGGTCCACTGAAGCTTTCTTT. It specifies CAWRDRGPRSTEAFF. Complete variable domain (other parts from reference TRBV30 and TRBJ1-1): SQTIHQWPATLVQPVGSPLSLECTVEGTSNPNLYWYRQAAGRGLQLLFYSVGIGQISSEVPQNLSASRPQDRQFILSSKKLLLSDSGFYLCAWRDRGPRSTEAFFGQGTRLTVV.

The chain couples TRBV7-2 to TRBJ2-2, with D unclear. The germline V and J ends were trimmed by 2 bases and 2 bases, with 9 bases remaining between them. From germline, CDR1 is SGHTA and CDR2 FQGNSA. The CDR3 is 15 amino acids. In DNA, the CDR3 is TGTGCCAGCAGCTTATACCAAATAAACACCGGGGAGCTGTTTTTT. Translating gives CASSLYQINTGELFF.

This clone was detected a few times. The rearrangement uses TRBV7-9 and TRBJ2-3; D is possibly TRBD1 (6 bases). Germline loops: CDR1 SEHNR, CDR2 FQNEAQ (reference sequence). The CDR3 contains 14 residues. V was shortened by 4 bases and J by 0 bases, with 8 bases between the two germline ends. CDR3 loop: CASSSRGSTDTQYF. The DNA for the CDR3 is TGTGCCAGCAGCTCCAGGGGTAGCACAGATACGCAGTATTTT.

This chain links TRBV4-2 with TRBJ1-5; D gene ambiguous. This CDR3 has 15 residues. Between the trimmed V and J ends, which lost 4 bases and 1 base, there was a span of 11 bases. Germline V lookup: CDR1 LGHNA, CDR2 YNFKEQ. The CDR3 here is CASSPLAASNQPQHF. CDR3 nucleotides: TGTGCCAGCAGCCCGCTAGCCGCGAGCAATCAGCCCCAGCATTTT.

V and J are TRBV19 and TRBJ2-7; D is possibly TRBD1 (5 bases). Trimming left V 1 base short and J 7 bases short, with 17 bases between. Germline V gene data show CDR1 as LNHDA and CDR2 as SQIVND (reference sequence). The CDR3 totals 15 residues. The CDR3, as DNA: TGTGCCAGTAGTATAGCGCCGTCAGGGCCAGGGGAGCAGTACTTC. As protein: CASSIAPSGPGEQYF.

CDR3 region: CSVGRQGADYGYTF. CDR3 DNA: TGCAGCGTTGGGAGACAGGGGGCTGACTATGGCTACACCTTC. The rearrangement links TRBV29-1 to TRBJ1-2; 10 positions agree with TRBD1. The CDR3 extends over 14 amino acids. From germline, CDR1 is SQVTM and CDR2 ANQGSEA. V shed 4 bases, J shed 3 bases, and the junction held 5 bases outside the gene matches.

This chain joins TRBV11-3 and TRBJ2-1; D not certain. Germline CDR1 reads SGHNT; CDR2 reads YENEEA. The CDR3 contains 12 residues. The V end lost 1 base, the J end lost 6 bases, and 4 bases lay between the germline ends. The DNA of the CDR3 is TGTGCCAGCAGCTTAGGCCGCAATGAGCAGTTCTTC. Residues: CASSLGRNEQFF.

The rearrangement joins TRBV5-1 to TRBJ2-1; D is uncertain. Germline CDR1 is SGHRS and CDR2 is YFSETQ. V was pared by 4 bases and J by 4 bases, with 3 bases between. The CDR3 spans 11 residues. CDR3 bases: TGCGCCAGCAGCACTTACAATGAGCAGTTCTTC. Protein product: CASSTYNEQFF.

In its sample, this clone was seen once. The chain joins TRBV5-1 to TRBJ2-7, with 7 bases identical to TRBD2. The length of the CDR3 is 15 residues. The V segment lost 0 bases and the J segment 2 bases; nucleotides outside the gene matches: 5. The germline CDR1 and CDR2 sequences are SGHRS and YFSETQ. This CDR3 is CASSLVPGTTYEQYF. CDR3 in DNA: TGCGCCAGCAGCTTGGTCCCCGGGACTACCTACGAGCAGTACTTC.

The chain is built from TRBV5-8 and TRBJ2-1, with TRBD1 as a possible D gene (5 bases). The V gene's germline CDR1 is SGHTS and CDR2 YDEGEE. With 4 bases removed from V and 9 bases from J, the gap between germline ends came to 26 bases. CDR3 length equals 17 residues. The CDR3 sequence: CASSKSQLWLGEFEQFF. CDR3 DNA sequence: TGTGCCAGCAGCAAGTCCCAACTATGGCTAGGGGAATTTGAGCAGTTCTTC.

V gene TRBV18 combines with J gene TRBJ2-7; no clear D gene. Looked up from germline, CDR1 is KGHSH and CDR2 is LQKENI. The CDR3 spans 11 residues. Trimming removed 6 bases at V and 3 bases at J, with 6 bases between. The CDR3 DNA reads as TGTGCCAGCTCGCTCAACTACGAGCAGTACTTC. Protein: CASSLNYEQYF.